One and the same sample provided the 7 T cell receptor beta chains below, sequenced in a study of blood T cell repertoires in COVID-19. Sequenced by immunoSEQ multiplex PCR; TCRdb stores in-frame clones only, minus some. The sample consists of a few hundred thousand clones, approximately 85% of them appearing once. The sequencing sample was made of PBMCs or T cells enriched from blood (not recorded which). These receptors all come from a woman in her twenties or thirties who had recovered from COVID-19.

This CDR3 reads CASSSGIRQPQHF. For the CDR3, the DNA is TGTGCCAGCAGTTCAGGGATCAGACAGCCCCAGCATTTT. The chain uses TRBV12-3 or TRBV12-4 and TRBJ1-5; a weak D match, TRBD1 (5 bases). V lost 4 bases to trimming and J lost 7 bases, with 11 bases between them. This CDR3 region has 13 residues.

V gene TRBV5-1 combines with J gene TRBJ2-5, with 11 bases lining up with TRBD2. This CDR3 contains 17 residues. V shed 2 bases and J 5 bases; nucleotides not matched to a gene: 11. Germline CDR1 reads SGHRS; CDR2 reads YFSETQ. The CDR3 loop reads CASSFGAYSGGAETQYF. The CDR3, as DNA: TGCGCCAGCAGCTTTGGGGCCTATAGCGGGGGGGCTGAGACCCAGTACTTC.

The chain joins TRBV6-1 to TRBJ1-1, with TRBD1 as a possible D gene (6 bases). V lost 1 base and J lost 4, with 22 bases in between. Germline assignment: CDR1 MNHNS and CDR2 SASEGT. This CDR3 region has 18 residues. DNA of the CDR3: TGTGCCAGCAGTGAAGAAACGTCTGTAGGGGGGGCGCCCACTGAAGCTTTCTTT. Protein: CASSEETSVGGAPTEAFF.

The rearrangement uses TRBV6-5 and TRBJ1-1; D remains ambiguous. CDR1 and CDR2 from the germline V gene are MNHEY and SVGAGI. V was shortened by 11 bases and J by 3 bases, with 16 bases between the two germline ends. CDR3 size: 13 residues. The CDR3 reads CALEGKKDTEAFF. CDR3 nucleotide sequence: TGTGCCCTGGAGGGAAAGAAGGACACTGAAGCTTTCTTT.

The J gene is TRBJ1-2, the V gene TRBV7-8; 11 bases line up with TRBD1. The germline V gene encodes CDR1 SGHVS and CDR2 FQNEAQ. V was clipped by 5 bases and J by 6 bases; unmatched bases: 5. The length of the CDR3 is 14 residues. CDR3 sequence (DNA): TGTGCCAGCAGCGCAGGACAGGGGGCTAATGGCTACACCTTC. Amino acids: CASSAGQGANGYTF.

This chain joins TRBV15 and TRBJ2-5, with D possibly TRBD1 on 5 matching bases. Trimming took off 0 bases at V and 5 bases at J, with 13 bases between the two ends. Per the germline V gene, CDR1 is LNHNV and CDR2 is YYDKDF (reference sequence). The CDR3 consists of 15 residues. This CDR3 is CATSRDRPGRETQYF. The CDR3 DNA sequence: TGTGCCACCAGCAGAGATCGGCCAGGGCGGGAGACCCAGTACTTC.

The rearrangement joins TRBV28 to TRBJ1-6; D gene ambiguous. The CDR3 is 14 amino acids. V was shortened by 3 bases and J by 8 bases, with 11 bases between the two germline ends. CDR1 MDHEN and CDR2 SYDVKM come from the germline V gene. The CDR3 loop is CASSLRQTYSPLHF. The CDR3 region has the DNA TGTGCCAGCAGTTTGCGGCAGACTTATTCACCCCTCCACTTT.